A single sample is the source of the 18 T cell receptor beta chains below, sequenced in a study of blood T cells in healthy people across ages. Together with a sample-barcoded 5' primer, a J-beta primer mix was included in a second PCR lasting roughly 6 to 12 cycles. TCRdb ran MiXCR on the 5' RACE reads and lists one entry per CDR3 protein. The table includes fewer than 1.5 million distinct CDR3 sequences, 42% detected once. Source material: blood. These receptors all come from a woman aged 18 to 35 in good health.

This chain joins TRBV15 and TRBJ2-6; D remains unclear. The CDR3 loop spans 16 amino acids. Trimming stripped 0 bases from V and 0 bases from J, with 6 bases between. Per the germline V gene, CDR1 is LNHNV and CDR2 is YYDKDF (reference sequence). The CDR3 sequence is CATSRDITSGANVLTF. The CDR3 DNA reads as TGTGCCACCAGCAGAGATATCACCTCTGGGGCCAACGTCCTGACTTTC. The variable domain in full, completed from reference TRBV15 and TRBJ2-6, reads DAMVIQNPRYQVTQFGKPVTLSCSQTLNHNVMYWYQQKSSQAPKLLFHYYDKDFNNEADTPDNFQSRRPNTSFCFLDIRSPGLGDTAMYLCATSRDITSGANVLTFGAGSRLTVL.

The chain employs TRBV20-1 and TRBJ2-3; D gene uncertain. The CDR3 contains 15 residues. CDR1 is DFQATT and CDR2 is SNEGSKA in the germline V gene (reference sequence). V was cut by 6 bases and J by 4 bases, with 20 bases left in between. The CDR3 sequence: CSAPPSVKSADTQYF. The CDR3 region has the DNA TGCAGTGCGCCGCCGAGTGTTAAGTCGGCAGATACGCAGTATTTT.

This clonotype has a handful of counts. The CDR3 nucleotides are TGTGCCAGCAGTGAAGATTCCGAACTCGGGCAGCCCCAGCATTTT. Translated, it gives CASSEDSELGQPQHF. The rearrangement joins TRBV25-1 to TRBJ1-5; D uncertain. The CDR3 loop spans 15 amino acids. Germline CDR1 reads MGHDK; CDR2 reads SYGVNS. V was cut by 2 bases and J by 7 bases, with 15 bases left in between.

V is TRBV9 and J is TRBJ1-5; D is undetermined. The CDR3 totals 14 residues. CDR1 is SGDLS and CDR2 is YYNGEE in the germline V gene. Trimming removed 3 bases from V and 6 bases from J, with 13 bases in between. CDR3 nucleotides: TGTGCCAGCAGCGCTTTTATAGCTGGTCAGCCCCAGCATTTT. It specifies CASSAFIAGQPQHF.

J is TRBJ2-1 and V is TRBV14; TRBD2 aligns across 9 bases. The J call may be mistaken, given a closer DNA end match to TRBJ2-7. This CDR3 is 17 amino acids long. The germline CDR1 and CDR2 sequences are SGHDN and FVKESK. CDR3: CASSQDRLASGIYEQYF. As DNA, the CDR3 is TGTGCCAGCAGCCAAGATAGGTTGGCTAGCGGGATCTACGAGCAGTACTTC.

This chain uses TRBV5-4 with TRBJ2-5; 7 positions match TRBD2. The J call may not be correct, given that the DNA end is closer to TRBJ2-7. Germline values: CDR1 SGHNT, CDR2 YYREEE (reference sequence). The CDR3 has 13 residues. DNA of the CDR3: TGTGCCAGCAGCTGGTCGGGAGGCTACGAGCAGTACTTC. This translates into CASSWSGGYEQYF.

The genes are TRBV7-2 and TRBJ2-7; no clear D. Germline V lookup: CDR1 SGHTA, CDR2 FQGNSA. The CDR3 runs 16 residues. The V and J ends lost 2 bases and 1 base respectively, with 15 bases between them. The CDR3 DNA follows: TGTGCCAGCAGCTTATCGCCGAGACTCAATTCCTACGAGCAGTACTTC. Its translation is CASSLSPRLNSYEQYF.

The V gene is TRBV20-1, the J gene TRBJ1-5, with TRBD1 identical over 10 bases. Germline CDR1 reads DFQATT; CDR2 reads SNEGSKA (reference sequence). Trimming at V came to 5 bases and at J to 4 bases, leaving 8 bases not matched to a gene. The CDR3 loop spans 15 amino acids. The CDR3 is CSALEMGQGNQPQHF. The DNA of the CDR3 is TGCAGTGCTCTAGAGATGGGACAGGGGAATCAGCCCCAGCATTTT.

The chain has TRBV2 and TRBJ1-2; 7 positions agree with TRBD1. This CDR3 region has 14 residues. The germline V gene has CDR1 SNHLY and CDR2 FYNNEI. Losses at the gene ends were 7 bases for V and 0 bases for J; bases not matched to a gene: 5. The CDR3 reads CASTLQGPNYGYTF. CDR3 in DNA: TGTGCCAGCACCTTACAGGGGCCTAACTATGGCTACACCTTC.

This clonotype was seen once. The rearrangement links TRBV4-1 to TRBJ1-4; weak D call: TRBD1 (5 bases). The CDR3 has 15 residues. With 1 base removed from V and 3 bases from J, the gap between germline ends came to 9 bases. The germline V gene has CDR1 MGHRA and CDR2 YSYEKL. The CDR3 region has the DNA TGCGCCAGCAGCCAAGGGGACCTATCTAATGAAAAACTGTTTTTT. Protein product: CASSQGDLSNEKLFF.

The genes are TRBV29-1 and TRBJ1-2; perhaps TRBD1 as D (6 bases). V lost 1 base, J lost 2 bases, and 14 bases lay in between. The CDR3 covers 15 residues. CDR1 and CDR2 from the germline V gene are SQVTM and ANQGSEA. CDR3 coding DNA: TGCAGCGTTGAAGTTGGGGCGCAGGGGAACTATGGCTACACCTTC. It codes for CSVEVGAQGNYGYTF.

The rearrangement links TRBV9 to TRBJ2-7; no definite D call. CDR1 and CDR2 from the germline V gene are SGDLS and YYNGEE. Trimming left V 2 bases short and J 6 bases short, with 12 bases between. This CDR3 contains 13 residues. The DNA for the CDR3 is TGTGCCAGCAGCGTTAGCCCACCCAGCGAGCAGTACTTC. This codes for CASSVSPPSEQYF. The complete variable domain, with remaining parts taken from reference TRBV9 and TRBJ2-7, reads DSGVTQTPKHLITATGQRVTLRCSPRSGDLSVYWYQQSLDQGLQFLIQYYNGEERAKGNILERFSAQQFPDLHSELNLSSLELGDSALYFCASSVSPPSEQYFGPGTRLTVT.

V is TRBV5-1 and J is TRBJ1-4; 11 bases are a match to TRBD1. The CDR3 is 16 residues long. V shed 4 bases and J 2 bases; nucleotides not matched to a gene: 4. Germline V gene sequence: CDR1 SGHRS, CDR2 YFSETQ. The CDR3 bases are TGCGCCAGCAGCGTGGACAGGGGGCACACTAATGAAAAACTGTTTTTT. It specifies CASSVDRGHTNEKLFF.

V is TRBV5-3 and J is TRBJ2-2; D is possibly TRBD2 (5 bases). TRBV5-3 belongs to the ORF category, with a function that is uncertain. This CDR3 spans 15 amino acids. V shed 0 bases and J shed 7 bases, with 13 bases lying between them. CDR3 sequence (DNA): TGTGCCAGAAGCTTGGTTCTAGCAGCCGGCGGGGAGCTGTTTTTT. As protein: CARSLVLAAGGELFF.

This chain links TRBV20-1 with TRBJ1-1; 7 positions match TRBD1. Germline CDR1 and CDR2: DFQATT and SNEGSKA (reference sequence). CDR3 length: 12 amino acids. J lost 11 bases, V lost 4 bases, and 10 bases had no gene match. CDR3 protein: CSAKEDRPEAFF. As DNA, the CDR3 is TGCAGTGCTAAAGAGGACAGGCCGGAGGCTTTCTTT.

The gene calls are TRBV12-3 or TRBV12-4 and TRBJ1-2; D remains ambiguous. The V end lost 3 bases, the J end lost 6 bases, and 11 bases lay between the germline ends. This CDR3 is 13 amino acids long. CDR3 protein: CASSFSSLDGYTF. In nucleotides, the CDR3 is TGTGCCAGCAGTTTCTCTAGTCTCGATGGCTACACCTTC.

J is TRBJ1-2 and V is TRBV4-2; D is perhaps TRBD1 (6 bases). Germline V CDR1 and CDR2: LGHNA, YNFKEQ. The CDR3 is 16 residues long. Trimming cost V 1 base and J 6 bases, with 18 bases left between them. CDR3: CASSQVPGGGKNGYTF. The DNA of the CDR3 is TGTGCCAGCAGCCAAGTACCGGGGGGCGGAAAAAATGGCTACACCTTC.

The V gene is TRBV18, the J gene TRBJ2-5; no firm D call. Looked up from germline, CDR1 is KGHSH and CDR2 is LQKENI. V was clipped by 8 bases and J by 1 base, with 11 bases between them. The length of the CDR3 is 13 residues. The chain's CDR3 is CASARAPQETQYF. The CDR3 nucleotides are TGTGCCAGCGCCCGGGCCCCCCAAGAGACCCAGTACTTC.